This record looks at one T cell receptor beta chain sequence and its context. The CDR3 length is 16 residues. Germline V gives CDR1 SEHNR, CDR2 FQNEAQ (reference sequence). Trimming removed 1 base from V and 0 bases from J, with 13 bases in between. This specimen comes from a study of control samples from healthy donors and cancer patients. TCRdb's copy holds only in-frame clones and misses some; the assay was immunoSEQ multiplex PCR. This table has around 150,000 clones, around 96% appearing once. The gene calls are TRBV7-9 and TRBJ2-7; either TRBD1 or TRBD2 may fit D (6 bases each). This receptor was taken from a woman in her twenties or thirties in good health. Sequencing was carried out using blood. The DNA of the CDR3 is TGTGCCAGCAGCTTAGATGGGGGGCGGACCTCCTACGAGCAGTACTTC. Protein product: CASSLDGGRTSYEQYF.